Each of the 18 T cell receptor beta chains below was sequenced from the same sample in a study of blood T cell repertoires in COVID-19. Using immunoSEQ multiplex PCR, the repertoire was profiled, and TCRdb retains in-frame clones only, with some absent. The sample has roughly 500,000 clones; 88% are singletons. Material for sequencing was PBMCs or T cells enriched from blood (not recorded which). Receptor source: a woman aged 40-49 years who had recovered from COVID-19.

The CDR3 bases are TGTGCCACAGTACCAACAGGGCTCGGCTACACCTTC. It codes for CATVPTGLGYTF. The V and J genes are TRBV28 and TRBJ1-2; D is perhaps TRBD1 (6 bases). Trimming stripped 10 bases from V and 8 bases from J, with 17 bases between. CDR1 and CDR2 (germline): MDHEN, SYDVKM. The CDR3 has 12 amino acids.

V and J are TRBV7-2 and TRBJ2-4; D perhaps matches TRBD2 (6 bases). The V end was cut by 5 bases, the J end by 8 bases, with 16 bases between. Germline V gene sequence: CDR1 SGHTA, CDR2 FQGNSA. The CDR3 is 14 residues long. CDR3 loop: CASSMGLRPDIQYF. CDR3 coding DNA: TGTGCCAGCAGCATGGGACTTCGGCCGGACATTCAGTACTTC. The whole variable domain, remainder taken from reference TRBV7-2 and TRBJ2-4, is GAGVSQSPSNKVTEKGKDVELRCDPISGHTALYWYRQSLGQGLEFLIYFQGNSAPDKSGLPSDRFSAERTGGSVSTLTIQRTQQEDSAVYLCASSMGLRPDIQYFGAGTRLSVL.

This clone was recorded a few times. This sequence joins TRBV29-1 and TRBJ1-1, with TRBD1 matching 9 bases. The CDR3 has 13 residues. The trim removed 8 bases at V and 4 bases at J, leaving 8 bases unmatched. Germline values: CDR1 SQVTM, CDR2 ANQGSEA. This CDR3 is CSTRQGVGTEAFF. As DNA, the CDR3 is TGCAGCACCCGACAGGGGGTGGGCACTGAAGCTTTCTTT.

The rearrangement uses TRBV5-6 and TRBJ2-5; the match to TRBD2 covers 8 bases. The junction had 22 bases not matched to a gene; V was cut back by 4 bases and J by 5 bases. CDR1 and CDR2 from the germline V gene are SGHDT and YYEEEE. The CDR3 loop spans 19 amino acids. Here the CDR3 DNA reads TGTGCCAGCAGCGGGGACGTTCGTCTAGCGGGCCTAGGATGGGAGACCCAGTACTTC. Protein product: CASSGDVRLAGLGWETQYF.

V and J are TRBV19 and TRBJ1-2, with 8 bases fitting TRBD1. This CDR3 spans 16 amino acids. V gave up 5 bases and J gave up 3 bases; unmatched junction bases: 11. The germline CDR1 and CDR2 sequences are LNHDA and SQIVND (reference sequence). The CDR3 loop is CASSRDRSHLDYGYTF. CDR3 DNA: TGTGCCAGTAGTCGGGACAGGTCCCACCTAGACTATGGCTACACCTTC. Supplemented by reference TRBV19 and TRBJ1-2, the full variable domain reads DGGITQSPKYLFRKEGQNVTLSCEQNLNHDAMYWYRQDPGQGLRLIYYSQIVNDFQKGDIAEGYSVSREKKESFPLTVTSAQKNPTAFYLCASSRDRSHLDYGYTFGSGTRLTVV.

V is TRBV7-2 and J is TRBJ2-1, with 9 bases fitting TRBD2. CDR3 length: 15 residues. Germline CDR1 reads SGHTA; CDR2 reads FQGNSA. The J segment lost 5 bases and the V segment lost 5 bases, leaving 7 bases of the junction unmatched. CDR3 in DNA: TGTGCCAGCAGCCTATCTAGCGGGACGCACAATGAGCAGTTCTTC. This sequence encodes CASSLSSGTHNEQFF.

The chain uses TRBV7-2 and TRBJ2-5; 9 nucleotides line up with TRBD2. The CDR3 consists of 14 residues. J lost 5 bases, V lost 2 bases, and 3 bases had no gene match. The V gene's germline CDR1 is SGHTA and CDR2 FQGNSA. As DNA, the CDR3 is TGTGCCAGCAGCTTAATGGCGGGAGGGGAGACCCAGTACTTC. Its protein is CASSLMAGGETQYF. The variable domain in full, with the rest retrieved from reference TRBV7-2 and TRBJ2-5, is GAGVSQSPSNKVTEKGKDVELRCDPISGHTALYWYRQSLGQGLEFLIYFQGNSAPDKSGLPSDRFSAERTGGSVSTLTIQRTQQEDSAVYLCASSLMAGGETQYFGPGTRLLVL.

V gene TRBV11-3 combines with J gene TRBJ2-7; the D gene is possibly TRBD2 (5 bases). This CDR3 spans 15 amino acids. Trimming pared 5 bases from V and 0 bases from J, leaving 14 bases between. CDR1 is SGHNT and CDR2 is YENEEA in the germline V gene. DNA for the CDR3: TGTGCCAGCAGCCTACAATGGACTCGCTCCTACGAGCAGTACTTC. It is translated as CASSLQWTRSYEQYF.

In nucleotides, the CDR3 is TGTGCCAGCAGCCCCCTGGGGGCCGCTGAAGCTTTCTTT. This encodes CASSPLGAAEAFF. The chain combines TRBV11-3 with TRBJ1-1, with D possibly being TRBD1 (6 bases). Germline V gene data show CDR1 as SGHNT and CDR2 as YENEEA. The CDR3 totals 13 residues. V lost 5 bases and J 6 bases, leaving 13 bases between the germline ends.

V is TRBV10-1 and J is TRBJ1-1; 8 nucleotides line up with TRBD1. Unmatched junction bases numbered 6, after V lost 5 bases and J lost 4 bases. The germline CDR1 and CDR2 sequences are WNHNN and SYGVQD (reference sequence). This CDR3 has 14 residues. CDR3 in amino acids: CASSSQGGGTEAFF. DNA for the CDR3: TGCGCCAGCAGTTCACAGGGGGGAGGCACTGAAGCTTTCTTT.

The J gene is TRBJ2-2, the V gene TRBV6-5; 12 bases align to TRBD2. Losses at the gene ends were 2 bases for V and 6 bases for J; bases not matched to a gene: 4. The length of the CDR3 is 16 residues. In germline, CDR1 is MNHEY, CDR2 SVGAGI. Here the CDR3 DNA reads TGTGCCAGCAGTTACGACGCTAGCGGGAGGGCCGGGGAGCTGTTTTTT. Protein: CASSYDASGRAGELFF.

This chain joins TRBV5-1 and TRBJ2-7, with 9 bases identical to TRBD1. This CDR3 comprises 16 residues. V dropped 4 bases and J dropped 7; count of bases not matched to a gene: 15. The V gene's germline CDR1 is SGHRS and CDR2 YFSETQ. The CDR3 loop reads CASSRRGETGGGEQYF. CDR3 coding DNA: TGCGCCAGCAGCCGTCGCGGCGAAACAGGGGGCGGGGAGCAGTACTTC.

The chain uses TRBV7-2 and TRBJ2-4, with D possibly being TRBD2 (6 bases). The CDR3 is 16 residues long. The V gene's germline CDR1 is SGHTA and CDR2 FQGNSA. V lost 5 bases and J 1 base, leaving 15 bases between the germline ends. CDR3 DNA sequence: TGTGCCAGCAGCCCCCGACTAGTTATCGCCAAAAACATTCAGTACTTC. Its translation: CASSPRLVIAKNIQYF. The variable domain in full, completed from reference TRBV7-2 and TRBJ2-4, reads GAGVSQSPSNKVTEKGKDVELRCDPISGHTALYWYRQSLGQGLEFLIYFQGNSAPDKSGLPSDRFSAERTGGSVSTLTIQRTQQEDSAVYLCASSPRLVIAKNIQYFGAGTRLSVL.

The V and J genes are TRBV5-1 and TRBJ1-2; 9 bases line up with TRBD1. V trimming: 1 base; J trimming: 3 bases; junction bases outside the gene matches: 7. The CDR3 runs 16 residues. Germline CDR1 and CDR2: SGHRS and YFSETQ. The DNA of the CDR3 is TGCGCCAGCAGCTTGCCCACCGGGACAGGGTACTATGGCTACACCTTC. It yields the protein CASSLPTGTGYYGYTF.

The genes are TRBV5-1 and TRBJ2-7, with a possible D match to TRBD1 (5 bases). The CDR3 loop spans 14 amino acids. CDR1 SGHRS and CDR2 YFSETQ come from the germline V gene. With 1 base removed from V and 3 bases from J, the gap between germline ends came to 11 bases. The CDR3 DNA sequence: TGCGCCAGCAGCTTGTCGCTGCAGGGCTACGAGCAGTACTTC. It translates to CASSLSLQGYEQYF.

The chain carries TRBV6-2 or TRBV6-3 and TRBJ2-3; 7 bases map to TRBD2. The CDR3 totals 16 residues. Germline assignment: CDR1 MNHEY and CDR2 SVGEGT. V dropped 6 bases and J dropped 6; count of bases not matched to a gene: 15. The DNA for the CDR3 is TGTGCCAGCAGCCCCCTTAGGAGGGAGGGCAGGGATACGCAGTATTTT. Its translation is CASSPLRREGRDTQYF.

This clone appeared a single time. In DNA form, the CDR3 reads TGCGCCAGCAGCGAGCCGGGGTCTGGGGCCAACGTCCTGACTTTC. It encodes CASSEPGSGANVLTF. The chain combines TRBV5-1 with TRBJ2-6, with D possibly being TRBD2 (5 bases). Germline V gene lookup returns CDR1 SGHRS and CDR2 YFSETQ. The length of the CDR3 is 15 residues. V was pared by 4 bases and J by 1 base, with 9 bases between.

The V and J genes are TRBV6-5 and TRBJ2-7, with 7 bases identical to TRBD1. The V gene's germline CDR1 is MNHEY and CDR2 SVGAGI. V shed 5 bases and J 2 bases; nucleotides not matched to a gene: 6. The CDR3 has 14 residues. In DNA, the CDR3 is TGTGCCAGCAGTACCGGGACAGTAACCTACGAGCAGTACTTC. Translation: CASSTGTVTYEQYF.